This paragraph covers one TCR beta chain sequence. These data come from a study of T-cell reconstitution after alpha-beta-depleted transplantation in children. Unique molecular identifiers featured in how the TCRbeta library was prepared. TCRdb processed the PCR reads anew with MiXCR; each CDR3 protein has one entry. In the table there are under 850,000 distinct CDR3 sequences, about an eighth of which are singletons. The source material was PBMCs, sampled before TCRalphabeta/CD19-depleted stem cell transplant. The sequence came from a girl aged 2 to 9 with congenital amegakaryocytic thrombocytopenia, due to receive a stem cell transplant.

The CDR3 DNA sequence: TGTGCCTGGAAAGTGGACAGGGCGCAAGAGACCCAGTACTTC. It translates to CAWKVDRAQETQYF. This sequence joins TRBV30 and TRBJ2-5, with 8 bases that match TRBD1. Germline V CDR1 and CDR2: GTSNPN, SVGIG (reference sequence). Trimming removed 4 bases from V and 2 bases from J; junction bases left unmatched: 6. CDR3 size: 14 residues.